The clone carrying this T cell receptor beta chain was detected only once. TCRdb keeps only in-frame clones here, not all; method: immunoSEQ multiplex PCR. The sample gives 12,000 to 15,000 clones, roughly 74% of which show up once; less than 3.5% is in the top ten. The sample comes from a study of neoadjuvant anti-PD-1 for oral cavity cancer. Study-wide context: Patients mostly received three to four biweekly nivolumab doses at 3 mg/kg before surgery.

The clonotype was recovered from a person between 35 and 79 years old with oral cavity squamous cell carcinoma. This sample comprised PBMCs, obtained before nivolumab (anti-PD-1) treatment.

CDR3 sequence reads: CASSARDRATYEQYF. The CDR3 DNA reads TGTGCCAGCAGCGCTCGGGACAGGGCGACCTACGAGCAGTACTTC. This chain links TRBV7-2 with TRBJ2-7, with TRBD1 matching 9 bases. CDR1 and CDR2 from the germline V gene are SGHTA and FQGNSA. CDR3 length: 15 residues. V shed 5 bases and J 2 bases; nucleotides not matched to a gene: 7. The full variable domain, with the rest looked up from reference TRBV7-2 and TRBJ2-7, is GAGVSQSPSNKVTEKGKDVELRCDPISGHTALYWYRQSLGQGLEFLIYFQGNSAPDKSGLPSDRFSAERTGGSVSTLTIQRTQQEDSAVYLCASSARDRATYEQYFGPGTRLTVT.